These 13 T cell receptor beta chains were all obtained from the same sample, sequenced in a study of cytomegalovirus exposure and HLA in healthy donors. With 60 Vbeta and 13 Jbeta primers, the PCR was carried out. Sequencing used immunoSEQ multiplex PCR; TCRdb keeps in-frame clones, though not all of them. Of more than 80,000 clones listed, over 75% are singletons. The sample taken for sequencing was PBMCs. The receptor source for this set is a man aged 60-69 years in good health and CMV-seronegative.

This chain joins TRBV5-5 and TRBJ1-1; tentatively, D is TRBD1 (6 bases). This CDR3 is built from 19 residues. Trimming cost V 1 base and J 0 bases, with 22 bases left between them. CDR1 is SGHKS and CDR2 is YYEKEE in the germline V gene (reference sequence). Here the CDR3 reads CASSLRSRHRVEMNTEAFF. The DNA of the CDR3 is TGTGCCAGCAGCTTGAGATCCCGGCACAGGGTAGAGATGAACACTGAAGCTTTCTTT.

This clone appeared a few times. The gene calls are TRBV18 and TRBJ2-2, with 9 nucleotides matching TRBD2. The CDR3 loop spans 17 amino acids. Germline V gene data show CDR1 as KGHSH and CDR2 as LQKENI. V was clipped by 3 bases and J by 5 bases; unmatched bases: 10. CDR3: CASSPSFGAGGTGELFF. Here the CDR3 DNA reads TGTGCCAGCTCACCCTCATTCGGAGCGGGGGGTACCGGGGAGCTGTTTTTT.

The V call is TRBV7-3, the J call TRBJ2-2; 8 bases are a match to TRBD1. With 4 bases clipped from V and 3 bases from J, the junction kept 4 bases outside the gene matches. Germline values: CDR1 SGHTA, CDR2 FQGTGA. The CDR3 is made up of 15 amino acids. CDR3 loop: CASSSAGGDTGELFF. CDR3 nucleotide sequence: TGTGCCAGCAGCTCCGCAGGGGGCGACACCGGGGAGCTGTTTTTT.

The rearrangement joins TRBV5-1 to TRBJ2-3; TRBD2 aligns across 14 bases. J was trimmed by 6 bases and V by 3 bases; bases with no gene match: 9. Germline V lookup: CDR1 SGHRS, CDR2 YFSETQ. The CDR3 is 17 amino acids. The CDR3 here is CASSYTWTSGGRDTQYF. In nucleotides, the CDR3 is TGCGCCAGCAGCTACACCTGGACTAGCGGGGGGCGGGATACGCAGTATTTT.

A single count supports this clone. At one end the junction does not follow the germline gene, possibly because of a read error. The CDR3 reads CASSLGRTKEKLFF. CDR3 in DNA: TGTGCCAGTAGTTTGGGGAGGACTAAGGAAAAACTGTTTTTT. The chain is built from TRBV19 and TRBJ1-4; D call uncertain. Germline lookup yields CDR1 LNHDA and CDR2 SQIVND (reference sequence). The CDR3 length is 14 residues. The full variable domain, with the rest looked up from reference TRBV19 and TRBJ1-4, is DGGITQSPKYLFRKEGQNVTLSCEQNLNHDAMYWYRQDPGQGLRLIYYSQIVNDFQKGDIAEGYSVSREKKESFPLTVTSAQKNPTAFYLCASSLGRTKEKLFFGSGTQLSVL.

This clone showed up many times. The chain employs TRBV6-5 and TRBJ2-3; D not resolved. The V gene lost 6 bases and the J gene lost 3 bases, with 13 bases spanning the gap. The germline CDR1 and CDR2 sequences are MNHEY and SVGAGI. This CDR3 region has 14 residues. CDR3 DNA sequence: TGTGCCAGCAGGCCTCCCTTAGTAACAGATACGCAGTATTTT. Residues: CASRPPLVTDTQYF.

The rearrangement joins TRBV6-5 to TRBJ2-3; 9 positions match TRBD1. The CDR3 runs 16 residues. Unmatched junction bases numbered 2, after V lost 1 base and J lost 0 bases. Looked up from germline, CDR1 is MNHEY and CDR2 is SVGAGI. This CDR3 reads CASSYLGQGSTDTQYF. CDR3 coding DNA: TGTGCCAGCAGTTACTTGGGACAGGGAAGCACAGATACGCAGTATTTT.

V gene TRBV7-2 combines with J gene TRBJ2-7; 9 nucleotides align to TRBD2. CDR1 SGHTA and CDR2 FQGNSA come from the germline V gene. The V segment lost 2 bases and the J segment 0 bases; nucleotides outside the gene matches: 2. This CDR3 is built from 15 residues. The CDR3 spells CASSLKAGGSYEQYF. For the CDR3, the DNA is TGTGCCAGCAGCTTAAAAGCGGGGGGCTCCTACGAGCAGTACTTC.

V gene TRBV6-5 combines with J gene TRBJ1-1; a possible D gene is TRBD1 (5 bases). Germline loops: CDR1 MNHEY, CDR2 SVGAGI. V lost 2 bases and J 4 bases, leaving 11 bases between the germline ends. The CDR3 totals 14 residues. CDR3 DNA sequence: TGTGCCAGCAGTTACGGGGGGAGGGGCACTGAAGCTTTCTTT. Amino acid sequence: CASSYGGRGTEAFF.

This chain joins TRBV5-1 and TRBJ1-1; 10 bases match TRBD1. From germline, CDR1 is SGHRS and CDR2 YFSETQ. The CDR3 has 15 amino acids. J gave up 4 bases and V 5 bases, and 8 bases lay outside the gene matches. The CDR3, as DNA: TGCGCCAGCAGTGCGCGGACAGGGGGGGCCACTGAAGCTTTCTTT. Its translation: CASSARTGGATEAFF.

This clone was counted between two and nine times. The chain carries TRBV7-7 and TRBJ1-1, with unresolved D. Germline CDR1 and CDR2: SSHAT and FNYEAQ (reference sequence). This CDR3 has 14 residues. Trimming shortened V by 1 base and J by 1 base, and 7 bases separated the two germline ends. The CDR3 nucleotides are TGTGCCAGCAGCTTAGACGGTTCGAACACTGAAGCTTTCTTT. Translated, it gives CASSLDGSNTEAFF.

This clone was seen a few times. V usage is TRBV28 and J usage is TRBJ2-2, with D possibly matching TRBD2 (5 bases). CDR1 and CDR2 (germline): MDHEN, SYDVKM. Trimming left V 5 bases short and J 5 bases short, with 12 bases between. CDR3 length equals 14 residues. This CDR3 reads CASSPGWETGELFF. CDR3 sequence (DNA): TGTGCCAGCAGTCCGGGGTGGGAAACCGGGGAGCTGTTTTTT.

In its sample, this clone was seen a few times. The rearrangement links TRBV7-9 to TRBJ2-1, with TRBD1 matching 12 bases. V lost 5 bases to trimming and J lost 6 bases; unmatched junction nucleotides: 8. Per the germline V gene, CDR1 is SEHNR and CDR2 is FQNEAQ (reference sequence). The CDR3 spans 16 residues. CDR3 DNA sequence: TGTGCCAGCAGCGCTACCGGGACAGGGGGCGGCAATGAGCAGTTCTTC. This codes for CASSATGTGGGNEQFF.